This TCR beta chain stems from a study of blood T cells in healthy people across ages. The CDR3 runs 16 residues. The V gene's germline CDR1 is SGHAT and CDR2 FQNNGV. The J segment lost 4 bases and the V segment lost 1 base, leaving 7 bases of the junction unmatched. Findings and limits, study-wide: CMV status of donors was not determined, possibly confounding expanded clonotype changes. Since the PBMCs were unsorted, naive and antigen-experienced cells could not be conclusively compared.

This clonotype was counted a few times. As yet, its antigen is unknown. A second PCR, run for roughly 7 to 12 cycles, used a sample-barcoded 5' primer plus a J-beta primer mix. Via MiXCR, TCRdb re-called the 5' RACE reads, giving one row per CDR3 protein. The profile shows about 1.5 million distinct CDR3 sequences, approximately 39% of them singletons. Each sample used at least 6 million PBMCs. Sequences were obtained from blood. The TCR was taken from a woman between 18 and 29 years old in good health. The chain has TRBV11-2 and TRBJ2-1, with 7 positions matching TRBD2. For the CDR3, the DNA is TGTGCCAGCAGCTTAGCCCGACTAGCCGTATACAATGAGCAGTTCTTC. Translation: CASSLARLAVYNEQFF.